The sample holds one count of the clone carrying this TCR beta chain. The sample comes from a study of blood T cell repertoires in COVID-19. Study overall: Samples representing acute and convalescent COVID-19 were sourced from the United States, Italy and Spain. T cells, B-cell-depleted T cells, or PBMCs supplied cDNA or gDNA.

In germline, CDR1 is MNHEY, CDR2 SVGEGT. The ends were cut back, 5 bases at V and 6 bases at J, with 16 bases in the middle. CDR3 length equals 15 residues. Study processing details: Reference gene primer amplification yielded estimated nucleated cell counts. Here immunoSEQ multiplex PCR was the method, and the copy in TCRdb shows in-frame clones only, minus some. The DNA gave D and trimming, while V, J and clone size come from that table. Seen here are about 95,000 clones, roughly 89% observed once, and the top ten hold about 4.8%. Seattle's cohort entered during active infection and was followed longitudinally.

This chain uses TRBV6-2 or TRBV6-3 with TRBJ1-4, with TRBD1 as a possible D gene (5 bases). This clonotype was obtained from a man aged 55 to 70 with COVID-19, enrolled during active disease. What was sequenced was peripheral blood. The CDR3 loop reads CASSRRSRGDEKLFF. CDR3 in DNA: TGTGCCAGCAGTCGCCGTTCGCGGGGGGATGAAAAACTGTTTTTT.